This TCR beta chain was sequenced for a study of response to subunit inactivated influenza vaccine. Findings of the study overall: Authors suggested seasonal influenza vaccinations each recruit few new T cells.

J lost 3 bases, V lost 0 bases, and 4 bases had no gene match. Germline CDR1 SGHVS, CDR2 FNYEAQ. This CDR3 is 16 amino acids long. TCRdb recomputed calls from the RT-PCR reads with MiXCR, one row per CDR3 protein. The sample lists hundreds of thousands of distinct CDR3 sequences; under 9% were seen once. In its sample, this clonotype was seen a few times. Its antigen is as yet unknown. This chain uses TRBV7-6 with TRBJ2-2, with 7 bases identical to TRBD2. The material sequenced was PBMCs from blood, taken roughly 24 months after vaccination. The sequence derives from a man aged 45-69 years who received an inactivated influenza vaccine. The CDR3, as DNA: TGTGCCAGCAGCTTAGCGGGAGGGGATTACACCGGGGAGCTGTTTTTT. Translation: CASSLAGGDYTGELFF.